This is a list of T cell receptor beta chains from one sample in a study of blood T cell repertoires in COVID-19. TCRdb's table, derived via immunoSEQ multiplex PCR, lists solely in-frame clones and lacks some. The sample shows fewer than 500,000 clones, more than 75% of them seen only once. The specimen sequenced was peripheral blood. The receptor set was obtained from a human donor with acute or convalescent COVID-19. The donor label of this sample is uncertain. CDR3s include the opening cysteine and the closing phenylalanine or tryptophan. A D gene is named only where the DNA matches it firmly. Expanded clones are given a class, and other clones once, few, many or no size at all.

CDR3 DNA: TGTGCCAGCAGCCAAGATATGGCAGGGATTCAAGCTTTCTTT; CDR3 protein: CASSQDMAGIQAFF; D gene: .; J gene: TRBJ1-1; V gene: TRBV3-1/TRBV3-2; clone size: .; CDR3 length: 14
CDR3 DNA: TGCGCCAGCAGCTTGGAGGCTAGCGGGGCTAACACCGGGGAGCTGTTTTTT; CDR3 protein: CASSLEASGANTGELFF; D gene: TRBD2; J gene: TRBJ2-2; V gene: TRBV5-1; clone size: .; CDR3 length: 17
CDR3 DNA: TGCGCCAGCAGTTTGACTGGAGATCAGCCCCAGCATTTT; CDR3 protein: CASSLTGDQPQHF; D gene: .; J gene: TRBJ1-5; V gene: TRBV5-1; clone size: .; CDR3 length: 13
CDR3 DNA: TGCGCCAGCAGCTCCCTGGGCCTGTTCTACGAGCAGTACTTC; CDR3 protein: CASSSLGLFYEQYF; D gene: .; J gene: TRBJ2-7; V gene: TRBV5-1; clone size: .; CDR3 length: 14
CDR3 DNA: TGTGCCAGCAGTGACGTAAGGGGAGGAAGGTATGGCTACACCTTC; CDR3 protein: CASSDVRGGRYGYTF; D gene: .; J gene: TRBJ1-2; V gene: TRBV27; clone size: .; CDR3 length: 15
CDR3 DNA: TGCAGTGCTAGAGGAGACACTGAAGCTTTCTTT; CDR3 protein: CSARGDTEAFF; D gene: .; J gene: TRBJ1-1; V gene: TRBV20-1; clone size: .; CDR3 length: 11
CDR3 DNA: TGTGCCAGCAGCTTCCAGAACTATGGCTACACCTTC; CDR3 protein: CASSFQNYGYTF; D gene: .; J gene: TRBJ1-2; V gene: TRBV7-9; clone size: many; CDR3 length: 12
CDR3 DNA: TGTGCCAGCAGATCCATGAATGAGCAGTTCTTC; CDR3 protein: CASRSMNEQFF; D gene: .; J gene: TRBJ2-1; V gene: TRBV3-1/TRBV3-2; clone size: .; CDR3 length: 11
CDR3 DNA: TGTGCCAGCAAACGGGACAGGGGCTACGAGCAGTACTTC; CDR3 protein: CASKRDRGYEQYF; D gene: TRBD1; J gene: TRBJ2-7; V gene: TRBV27; clone size: .; CDR3 length: 13
CDR3 DNA: TGTGCCAGCAGCCAGTTGAAGGCAGGGGGCGCTTATGGCTACACCTTC; CDR3 protein: CASSQLKAGGAYGYTF; D gene: TRBD1; J gene: TRBJ1-2; V gene: TRBV3-1/TRBV3-2; clone size: .; CDR3 length: 16
CDR3 DNA: TGTGCCAGTAGTAGCCAGCCAGGGCGAGAGACCCAGTACTTC; CDR3 protein: CASSSQPGRETQYF; D gene: .; J gene: TRBJ2-5; V gene: TRBV19; clone size: .; CDR3 length: 14
CDR3 DNA: TGTGCCAGCAGCCCTCTAGCGGGGGTCTCTGAGCAGTTCTTC; CDR3 protein: CASSPLAGVSEQFF; D gene: TRBD2; J gene: TRBJ2-1; V gene: TRBV27; clone size: .; CDR3 length: 14
CDR3 DNA: TGTGCCAGCTCACCCCAGCGGACCGGGGAGCTGTTTTTT; CDR3 protein: CASSPQRTGELFF; D gene: .; J gene: TRBJ2-2; V gene: TRBV18; clone size: .; CDR3 length: 13
CDR3 DNA: TGTGCCAGCAGCTTAGGGGCGGGTCGGACTTACGAGCAGTACTTC; CDR3 protein: CASSLGAGRTYEQYF; D gene: .; J gene: TRBJ2-7; V gene: TRBV7-7; clone size: .; CDR3 length: 15
CDR3 DNA: TGTGCCACCAGCAGAGATGGGGTACAGGGGTTAAACTATGGCTACACCTTC; CDR3 protein: CATSRDGVQGLNYGYTF; D gene: TRBD1; J gene: TRBJ1-2; V gene: TRBV15; clone size: .; CDR3 length: 17
CDR3 DNA: TGTGCCAGCAGCGTAGGAATGACAGCGAAGGAAAAACTGTTTTTT; CDR3 protein: CASSVGMTAKEKLFF; D gene: .; J gene: TRBJ1-4; V gene: TRBV9; clone size: .; CDR3 length: 15
CDR3 DNA: TGTGCCAGCAAGACTACAGGGGGCTACGAGCAGTACTTC; CDR3 protein: CASKTTGGYEQYF; D gene: TRBD1; J gene: TRBJ2-7; V gene: TRBV6-5; clone size: .; CDR3 length: 13
CDR3 DNA: TGTGCCAGCAGCCCAGCAGATACGCAGTATTTT; CDR3 protein: CASSPADTQYF; D gene: .; J gene: TRBJ2-3; V gene: TRBV2; clone size: .; CDR3 length: 11
CDR3 DNA: TGTGCCAGCAGACGGACAGGGGATTCCTACGAGCAGTACTTC; CDR3 protein: CASRRTGDSYEQYF; D gene: TRBD1; J gene: TRBJ2-7; V gene: TRBV6-5; clone size: .; CDR3 length: 14
CDR3 DNA: TGTGCCAGTCGCACAGGGAACTACGAGCAGTACTTC; CDR3 protein: CASRTGNYEQYF; D gene: .; J gene: TRBJ2-7; V gene: TRBV6-5; clone size: few; CDR3 length: 12
CDR3 DNA: TGTGCCACCTTGTCGGGGGGGAGTTTTGGTAACACTGAAGCTTTCTTT; CDR3 protein: CATLSGGSFGNTEAFF; D gene: .; J gene: TRBJ1-1; V gene: TRBV5-5; clone size: .; CDR3 length: 16
CDR3 DNA: TGTGCCAGCTCACGAGCGGACAGGGGGATCTATGGCTACACCTTC; CDR3 protein: CASSRADRGIYGYTF; D gene: TRBD1; J gene: TRBJ1-2; V gene: TRBV18; clone size: few; CDR3 length: 15
CDR3 DNA: TGTGCCAGCAGCTTTCGCAGGGCCGGGGAGCTGTTTTTT; CDR3 protein: CASSFRRAGELFF; D gene: .; J gene: TRBJ2-2; V gene: TRBV7-2; clone size: .; CDR3 length: 13
CDR3 DNA: TGTGCCAGCTCACCACCGGGACAGAGTAACTACGAGCAGTACTTC; CDR3 protein: CASSPPGQSNYEQYF; D gene: TRBD1; J gene: TRBJ2-7; V gene: TRBV18; clone size: once; CDR3 length: 15
CDR3 DNA: TGTGCCAGCAGTGACGGGGACAGGCGTTACAATGAGCAGTTCTTC; CDR3 protein: CASSDGDRRYNEQFF; D gene: TRBD1; J gene: TRBJ2-1; V gene: TRBV25-1; clone size: .; CDR3 length: 15
CDR3 DNA: TGCGCCAGCAGCTGGGGACAGGGTGCAACTAATGAAAAACTGTTTTTT; CDR3 protein: CASSWGQGATNEKLFF; D gene: TRBD1; J gene: TRBJ1-4; V gene: TRBV5-1; clone size: .; CDR3 length: 16
CDR3 DNA: TGTGCCAGCAGCTCGCCGGGGGGGCGGGACACAGATACGCAGTATTTT; CDR3 protein: CASSSPGGRDTDTQYF; D gene: TRBD2; J gene: TRBJ2-3; V gene: TRBV5-4; clone size: .; CDR3 length: 16
CDR3 DNA: TGCGCCAGCAGTTTGGGGACAGGTGCCTACGAGCAGTACTTC; CDR3 protein: CASSLGTGAYEQYF; D gene: TRBD1; J gene: TRBJ2-7; V gene: TRBV5-1; clone size: .; CDR3 length: 14
CDR3 DNA: TGTGCCAGCAGTTCCGCTTATAGCGGGGGGGCCTGGGGGAATGAGCAGTTCTTC; CDR3 protein: CASSSAYSGGAWGNEQFF; D gene: TRBD2; J gene: TRBJ2-1; V gene: TRBV13; clone size: .; CDR3 length: 18
CDR3 DNA: TGTGCCACCAGCAGAGCAAACAGGGCCTATCAGCCCCAGCATTTT; CDR3 protein: CATSRANRAYQPQHF; D gene: .; J gene: TRBJ1-5; V gene: TRBV15; clone size: .; CDR3 length: 15
CDR3 DNA: TGTGCCAGCCGGGACAGGGGATCGGGTTATGGCTACACCTTC; CDR3 protein: CASRDRGSGYGYTF; D gene: TRBD1; J gene: TRBJ1-2; V gene: TRBV19; clone size: .; CDR3 length: 14
CDR3 DNA: TGTGCCAGCAGCTCCGACAGGGGGCAGGGGTATGGCTACACCTTC; CDR3 protein: CASSSDRGQGYGYTF; D gene: TRBD1; J gene: TRBJ1-2; V gene: TRBV9; clone size: .; CDR3 length: 15
CDR3 DNA: TGCGCCAGCAGCCCCAGGACAGGGACAGGGTTGGGGGCCAACGTCCTGACTTTC; CDR3 protein: CASSPRTGTGLGANVLTF; D gene: TRBD1; J gene: TRBJ2-6; V gene: TRBV5-1; clone size: .; CDR3 length: 18
CDR3 DNA: TGTGCCAGCAGGACAACAGGGGGCAATCAGCCCCAGCATTTT; CDR3 protein: CASRTTGGNQPQHF; D gene: TRBD1; J gene: TRBJ1-5; V gene: TRBV27; clone size: .; CDR3 length: 14
CDR3 DNA: TGTGCCAGTAGTCGCACCTATAGCAATCAGCCCCAGCATTTT; CDR3 protein: CASSRTYSNQPQHF; D gene: .; J gene: TRBJ1-5; V gene: TRBV19; clone size: once; CDR3 length: 14
CDR3 DNA: TGTGCCAGCAGCTTAGCGGGACTAGCGGGAGGGAGCACAGATACGCAGTATTTT; CDR3 protein: CASSLAGLAGGSTDTQYF; D gene: TRBD2; J gene: TRBJ2-3; V gene: TRBV7-9; clone size: few; CDR3 length: 18
CDR3 DNA: TGTGCCATCAGTGAGTCGGGAGGACAGGGGACATACGAGCAGTACTTC; CDR3 protein: CAISESGGQGTYEQYF; D gene: TRBD1; J gene: TRBJ2-7; V gene: TRBV10-3; clone size: .; CDR3 length: 16
CDR3 DNA: TGCAGTGCCCTAATGATGGAAAAACTGTTTTTT; CDR3 protein: CSALMMEKLFF; D gene: .; J gene: TRBJ1-4; V gene: TRBV20-1; clone size: .; CDR3 length: 11
CDR3 DNA: TGTGCCAGCAGCCAATATGCCGGGACAGCCTACAATGAGCAGTTCTTC; CDR3 protein: CASSQYAGTAYNEQFF; D gene: TRBD1; J gene: TRBJ2-1; V gene: TRBV4-2; clone size: .; CDR3 length: 16
CDR3 DNA: TGTGCCAGCAGCTTAGACAGCAGCGGCTATGGCTACACCTTC; CDR3 protein: CASSLDSSGYGYTF; D gene: .; J gene: TRBJ1-2; V gene: TRBV7-8; clone size: .; CDR3 length: 14
CDR3 DNA: TGTGCCAGCAGTTACTCCGGGACAGGTTCTCTGAATGAGCAGTTCTTC; CDR3 protein: CASSYSGTGSLNEQFF; D gene: TRBD1; J gene: TRBJ2-1; V gene: TRBV6-2/TRBV6-3; clone size: .; CDR3 length: 16
CDR3 DNA: TGCAGTGCTAGTCAGGGGCATGGCTACACCTTC; CDR3 protein: CSASQGHGYTF; D gene: .; J gene: TRBJ1-2; V gene: TRBV20-1; clone size: .; CDR3 length: 11
CDR3 DNA: TGTGCCAGCAGCAGGAACACTGAAGCTTTCTTT; CDR3 protein: CASSRNTEAFF; D gene: .; J gene: TRBJ1-1; V gene: TRBV2; clone size: .; CDR3 length: 11
CDR3 DNA: TGTGCCAGCGCGGGGTTCTATGGCTACACCTTC; CDR3 protein: CASAGFYGYTF; D gene: .; J gene: TRBJ1-2; V gene: TRBV28; clone size: .; CDR3 length: 11
CDR3 DNA: TGTGCCAGCTCACTCACGCAGGGGGCAACAGATACGCAGTATTTT; CDR3 protein: CASSLTQGATDTQYF; D gene: TRBD1; J gene: TRBJ2-3; V gene: TRBV18; clone size: .; CDR3 length: 15
CDR3 DNA: TGTGCCAGCAGCCGGGGACTAGCGGGGGCCCAAGAGACCCAGTACTTC; CDR3 protein: CASSRGLAGAQETQYF; D gene: TRBD2; J gene: TRBJ2-5; V gene: TRBV5-4; clone size: few; CDR3 length: 16
CDR3 DNA: TGTGCCAGCAGCCTCGGGGGAGGGGGTTCACCCCTCCACTTT; CDR3 protein: CASSLGGGGSPLHF; D gene: .; J gene: TRBJ1-6; V gene: TRBV6-6; clone size: .; CDR3 length: 14